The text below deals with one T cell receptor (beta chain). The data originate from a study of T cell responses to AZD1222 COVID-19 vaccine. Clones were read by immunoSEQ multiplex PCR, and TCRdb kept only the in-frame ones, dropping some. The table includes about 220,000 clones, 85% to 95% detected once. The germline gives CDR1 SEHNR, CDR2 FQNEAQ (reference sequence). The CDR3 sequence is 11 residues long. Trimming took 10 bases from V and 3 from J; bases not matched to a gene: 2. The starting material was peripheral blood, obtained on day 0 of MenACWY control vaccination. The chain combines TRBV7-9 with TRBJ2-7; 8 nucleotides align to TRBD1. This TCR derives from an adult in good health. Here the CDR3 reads CAITGGYEQYF. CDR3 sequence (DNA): TGTGCCATAACAGGGGGCTACGAGCAGTACTTC.